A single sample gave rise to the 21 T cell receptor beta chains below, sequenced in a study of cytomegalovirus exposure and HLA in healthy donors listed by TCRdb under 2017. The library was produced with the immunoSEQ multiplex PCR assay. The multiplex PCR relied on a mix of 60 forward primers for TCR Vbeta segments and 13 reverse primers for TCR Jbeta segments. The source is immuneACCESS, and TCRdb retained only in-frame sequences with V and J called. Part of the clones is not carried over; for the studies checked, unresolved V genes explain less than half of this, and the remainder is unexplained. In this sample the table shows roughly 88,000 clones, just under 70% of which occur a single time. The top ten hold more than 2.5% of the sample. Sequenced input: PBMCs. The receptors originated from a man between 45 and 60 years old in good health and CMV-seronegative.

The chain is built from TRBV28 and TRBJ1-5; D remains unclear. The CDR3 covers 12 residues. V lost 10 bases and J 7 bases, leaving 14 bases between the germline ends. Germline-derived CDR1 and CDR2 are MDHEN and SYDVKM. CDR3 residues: CATTLGDQPQHF. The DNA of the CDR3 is TGTGCCACAACTCTTGGAGACCAGCCCCAGCATTTT.

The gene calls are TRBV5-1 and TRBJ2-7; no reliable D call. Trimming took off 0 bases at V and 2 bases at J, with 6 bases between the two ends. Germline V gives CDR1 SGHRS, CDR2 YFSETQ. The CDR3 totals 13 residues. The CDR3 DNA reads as TGCGCCAGCAGCTTGGAGTCAGCCTACGAGCAGTACTTC. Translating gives CASSLESAYEQYF.

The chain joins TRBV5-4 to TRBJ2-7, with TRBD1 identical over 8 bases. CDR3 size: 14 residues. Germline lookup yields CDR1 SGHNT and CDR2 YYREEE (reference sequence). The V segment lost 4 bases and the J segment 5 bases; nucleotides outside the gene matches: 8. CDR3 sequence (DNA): TGTGCCAGCAGCGTGGACAGGGCTCTACACGAGCAGTACGTC. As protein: CASSVDRALHEQYV.

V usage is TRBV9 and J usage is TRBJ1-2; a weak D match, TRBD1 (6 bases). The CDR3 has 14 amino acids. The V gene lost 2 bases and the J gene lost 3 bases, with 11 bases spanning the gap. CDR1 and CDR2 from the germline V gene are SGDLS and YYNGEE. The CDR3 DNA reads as TGTGCCAGCAGCGTCGAGGACAGATACTATGGCTACACCTTC. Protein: CASSVEDRYYGYTF.

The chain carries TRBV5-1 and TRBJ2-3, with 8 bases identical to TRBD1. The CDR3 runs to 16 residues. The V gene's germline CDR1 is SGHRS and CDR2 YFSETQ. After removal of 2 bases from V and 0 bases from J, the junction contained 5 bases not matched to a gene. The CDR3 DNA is TGCGCCAGCAGCTTAAGGACAGGGCCTAGCACAGATACGCAGTATTTT. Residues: CASSLRTGPSTDTQYF.

As DNA, the CDR3 is TGTGCCAGCAGTTATACCGGGGGTCCATATGGCTACACCTTC. It is translated as CASSYTGGPYGYTF. V is TRBV6-6 and J is TRBJ1-2; tentatively, D is TRBD1 (5 bases). The germline V gene encodes CDR1 MNHNY and CDR2 SVGAGI (reference sequence). V lost 3 bases, J lost 5 bases, and 13 bases lay in between. The length of the CDR3 is 14 residues.

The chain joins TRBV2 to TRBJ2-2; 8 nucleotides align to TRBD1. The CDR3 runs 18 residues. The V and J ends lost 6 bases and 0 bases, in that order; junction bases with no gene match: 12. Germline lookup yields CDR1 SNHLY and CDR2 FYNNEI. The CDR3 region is CASRSRTGRIPNTGELFF. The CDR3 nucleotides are TGTGCCAGCAGGTCCAGGACAGGGCGGATACCGAACACCGGGGAGCTGTTTTTT.

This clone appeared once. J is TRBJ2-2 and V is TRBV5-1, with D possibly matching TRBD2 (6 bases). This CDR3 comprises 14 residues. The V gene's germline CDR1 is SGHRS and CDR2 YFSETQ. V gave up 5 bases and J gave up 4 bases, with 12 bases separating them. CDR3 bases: TGCGCCAGCAGGGGAGGAGTCAGCACCGGGGAGCTGTTTTTT. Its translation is CASRGGVSTGELFF.

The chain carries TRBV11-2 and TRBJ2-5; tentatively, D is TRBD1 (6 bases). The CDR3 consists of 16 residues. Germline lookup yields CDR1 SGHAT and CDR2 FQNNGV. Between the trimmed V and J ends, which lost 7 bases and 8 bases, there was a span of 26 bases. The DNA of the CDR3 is TGTGCCAGCACCTTCGACCCGGGCCAACCAGGGACAACCCAGTACTTC. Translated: CASTFDPGQPGTTQYF.

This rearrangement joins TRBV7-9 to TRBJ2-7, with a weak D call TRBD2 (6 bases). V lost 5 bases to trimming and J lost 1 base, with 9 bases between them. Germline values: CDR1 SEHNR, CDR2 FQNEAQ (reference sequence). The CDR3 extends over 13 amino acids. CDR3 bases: TGTGCCAGCAGCCCCGGACTATCCTACGAGCAGTACGTC. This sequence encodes CASSPGLSYEQYV.

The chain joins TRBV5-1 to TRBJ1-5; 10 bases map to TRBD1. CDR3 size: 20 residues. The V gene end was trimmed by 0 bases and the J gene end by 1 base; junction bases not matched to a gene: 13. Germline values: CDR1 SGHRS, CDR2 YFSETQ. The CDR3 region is CASSLDPSRQGAISNQPQHF. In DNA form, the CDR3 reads TGCGCCAGCAGCTTGGACCCCTCCCGACAGGGGGCAATAAGCAATCAGCCCCAGCATTTT.

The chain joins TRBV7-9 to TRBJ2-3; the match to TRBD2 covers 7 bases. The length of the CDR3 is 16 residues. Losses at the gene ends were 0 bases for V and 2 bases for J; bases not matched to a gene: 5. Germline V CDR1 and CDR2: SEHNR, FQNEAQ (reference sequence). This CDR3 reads CASSLATSALTDTQYF. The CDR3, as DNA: TGTGCCAGCAGCTTAGCAACTAGCGCCCTCACAGATACGCAGTATTTT.

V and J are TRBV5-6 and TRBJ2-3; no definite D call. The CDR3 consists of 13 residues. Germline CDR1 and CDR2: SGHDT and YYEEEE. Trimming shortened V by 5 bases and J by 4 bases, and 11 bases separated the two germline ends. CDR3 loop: CASSPPSSDTQYF. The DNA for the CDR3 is TGTGCCAGCAGTCCCCCATCATCAGATACGCAGTATTTT.

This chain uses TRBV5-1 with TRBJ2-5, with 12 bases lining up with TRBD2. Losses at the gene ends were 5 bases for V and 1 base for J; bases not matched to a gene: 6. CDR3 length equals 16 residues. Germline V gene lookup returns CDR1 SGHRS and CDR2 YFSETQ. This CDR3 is CASSISGLAGQETQYF. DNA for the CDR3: TGCGCCAGCAGTATCTCGGGACTAGCGGGCCAAGAGACCCAGTACTTC. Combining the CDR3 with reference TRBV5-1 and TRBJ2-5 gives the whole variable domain KAGVTQTPRYLIKTRGQQVTLSCSPISGHRSVSWYQQTPGQGLQFLFEYFSETQRNKGNFPGRFSGRQFSNSRSEMNVSTLELGDSALYLCASSISGLAGQETQYFGPGTRLLVL.

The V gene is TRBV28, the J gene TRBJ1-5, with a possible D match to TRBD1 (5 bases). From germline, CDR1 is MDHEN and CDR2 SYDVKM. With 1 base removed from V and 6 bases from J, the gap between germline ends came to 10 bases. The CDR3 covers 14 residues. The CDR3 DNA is TGTGCCAGCAGTTTATCCAGGGTTGGTCAGCCCCAGCATTTT. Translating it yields CASSLSRVGQPQHF. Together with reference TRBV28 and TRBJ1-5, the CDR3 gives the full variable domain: DVKVTQSSRYLVKRTGEKVFLECVQDMDHENMFWYRQDPGLGLRLIYFSYDVKMKEKGDIPEGYSVSREKKERFSLILESASTNQTSMYLCASSLSRVGQPQHFGDGTRLSIL.

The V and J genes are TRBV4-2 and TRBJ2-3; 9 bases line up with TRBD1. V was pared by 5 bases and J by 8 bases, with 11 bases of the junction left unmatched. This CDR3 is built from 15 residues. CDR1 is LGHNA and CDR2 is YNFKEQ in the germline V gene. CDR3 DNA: TGTGCCAGCAGCGCCCCGGGACAGGGATCCAGTACGCAGTATTTT. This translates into CASSAPGQGSSTQYF.

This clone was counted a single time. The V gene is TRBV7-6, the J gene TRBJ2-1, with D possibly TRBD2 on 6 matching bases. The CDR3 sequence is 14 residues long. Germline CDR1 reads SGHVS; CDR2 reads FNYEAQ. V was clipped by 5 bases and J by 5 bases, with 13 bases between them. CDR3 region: CASSLPTRNNEQFF. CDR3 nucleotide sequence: TGTGCCAGCAGCCTCCCGACTAGAAACAATGAGCAGTTCTTC.

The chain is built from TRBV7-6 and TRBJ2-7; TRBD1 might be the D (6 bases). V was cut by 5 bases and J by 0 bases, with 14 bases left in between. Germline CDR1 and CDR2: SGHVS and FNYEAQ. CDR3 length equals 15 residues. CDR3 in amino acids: CASSPKDSPSYEQYF. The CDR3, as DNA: TGTGCCAGCAGCCCCAAGGACAGCCCCTCCTACGAGCAGTACTTC.

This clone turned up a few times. The CDR3 here is CASTTGTGPFYGYTF. DNA for the CDR3: TGCGCCAGCACCACCGGGACAGGGCCCTTCTATGGCTACACCTTC. The chain uses TRBV5-1 and TRBJ1-2, with 9 bases matching TRBD1. The CDR3 covers 15 residues. V trimming: 6 bases; J trimming: 4 bases; junction bases outside the gene matches: 10. The germline gives CDR1 SGHRS, CDR2 YFSETQ.

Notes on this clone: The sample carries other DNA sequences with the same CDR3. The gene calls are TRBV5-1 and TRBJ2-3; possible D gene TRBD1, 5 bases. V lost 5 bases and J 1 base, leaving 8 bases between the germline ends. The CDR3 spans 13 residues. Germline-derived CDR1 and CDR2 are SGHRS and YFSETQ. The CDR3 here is CASSQGGTDTQYF. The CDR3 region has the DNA TGCGCCAGCAGTCAGGGCGGCACAGATACGCAGTATTTT.

For the CDR3, the DNA is TGTGCCAGCAGCTTTTTTCTAGCGGGGCAAGAGACCCAGTACTTC. This encodes CASSFFLAGQETQYF. The chain couples TRBV5-6 to TRBJ2-5; TRBD2 aligns across 9 bases. Per the germline V gene, CDR1 is SGHDT and CDR2 is YYEEEE. Trimming cost V 2 bases and J 2 bases; bases outside gene matches: 4. The length of the CDR3 is 15 residues.